The 23 T cell receptor beta chains below were found in one sample sequenced in a study of T-cell reconstitution after alpha-beta-depleted transplantation in children. Molecular barcoding with unique molecular identifiers was used for the TCRbeta library. A single record per CDR3 protein comes from TCRdb applying MiXCR to the PCR reads. The table records about a million distinct CDR3 sequences, about 26% of them present only once. The specimen comprised PBMCs, mostly from graft donor cells, sampled 360 days after TCRalphabeta/CD19-depleted stem cell transplant. Receptors were obtained from a boy under three years old who had a stem cell transplant for SCID, so the T cells may come from the graft donor.

This clonotype turned up a few times. The chain couples TRBV4-1 to TRBJ2-1; D uncertain. This CDR3 is 16 amino acids long. Trimming removed 0 bases at V and 0 bases at J, with 9 bases between. CDR1 is MGHRA and CDR2 is YSYEKL in the germline V gene. The chain's CDR3 is CASSQDHGLSYNEQFF. CDR3 nucleotide sequence: TGCGCCAGCAGCCAAGATCACGGGCTCTCCTACAATGAGCAGTTCTTC.

This clonotype turned up a few times. The rearrangement joins TRBV10-3 to TRBJ2-3; D is unresolved. CDR3 length equals 11 residues. V was pared by 2 bases and J by 7 bases, with 4 bases between. Germline CDR1 and CDR2: ENHRY and SYGVKD. The CDR3 loop is CAISEENTQYF. Here the CDR3 DNA reads TGTGCCATCAGTGAGGAAAATACGCAGTATTTT.

The chain is built from TRBV4-1 and TRBJ1-2, with 8 nucleotides matching TRBD1. There are 15 residues in the CDR3. Germline CDR1 and CDR2: MGHRA and YSYEKL. Unmatched junction bases numbered 5, after V lost 3 bases and J lost 2 bases. CDR3 protein: CASSHGTGVNYGYTF. CDR3 nucleotides: TGCGCCAGCAGCCATGGGACAGGAGTAAACTATGGCTACACCTTC.

This clonotype has a handful of counts. This chain uses TRBV10-3 with TRBJ1-5; a possible D gene is TRBD1 (6 bases). The CDR3 contains 18 residues. Germline-derived CDR1 and CDR2 are ENHRY and SYGVKD. V shed 0 bases and J shed 0 bases, with 15 bases lying between them. The CDR3 nucleotides are TGTGCCATCAGTGAGTCGAAGCAGGGGATGGGTAGCAATCAGCCCCAGCATTTT. Translating it yields CAISESKQGMGSNQPQHF.

The CDR3 coding sequence is TGCAGTGCTAGCGACAGGGCGGGTGGATATAGCAATCAGCCCCAGCATTTT. It codes for CSASDRAGGYSNQPQHF. The gene calls are TRBV20-1 and TRBJ1-5; 7 bases match TRBD1. The germline gives CDR1 DFQATT, CDR2 SNEGSKA (reference sequence). V was clipped by 3 bases and J by 0 bases; unmatched bases: 11. CDR3 length: 17 amino acids.

This chain connects TRBV12-3 or TRBV12-4 to TRBJ1-3; no firm D call. The CDR3 runs to 12 residues. V lost 7 bases and J lost 2, with 6 bases in between. The CDR3 region is CASIYAGNTIYF. The CDR3 DNA sequence: TGTGCCAGCATATATGCTGGAAACACCATATATTTT.

This clonotype was seen a few times. The genes are TRBV3-1 and TRBJ2-1, with a tentative D call TRBD1 (6 bases). The germline V gene has CDR1 LGHDT and CDR2 YNNKEL (reference sequence). V dropped 0 bases and J dropped 0 bases, with 18 bases sitting between them. The CDR3 has 19 amino acids. This CDR3 is CASSQEDPDSPSSYNEQFF. The CDR3 DNA follows: TGTGCCAGCAGCCAAGAAGACCCGGACAGCCCCAGCTCCTACAATGAGCAGTTCTTC.

The gene calls are TRBV20-1 and TRBJ2-7; 8 nucleotides agree with TRBD2. Germline trimming cut 0 bases from V and 2 bases from J; bases unmatched to any gene: 3. The CDR3 has 14 residues. Germline loops: CDR1 DFQATT, CDR2 SNEGSKA (reference sequence). The CDR3 DNA reads TGCAGTGCTAGAGATTCCGGGGGGGCCTACGAGCAGTACTTC. Translation: CSARDSGGAYEQYF.

This chain connects TRBV4-1 to TRBJ1-3, with no clear D. Germline CDR1 and CDR2: MGHRA and YSYEKL. The CDR3 runs 16 residues. Deletions cut 6 bases from V and 1 base from J, with 16 bases between. For the CDR3, the DNA is TGCGCCAGCAGTCACCCTCGGGCGGGTTCTGGAAACACCATATATTTT. As protein: CASSHPRAGSGNTIYF.

The gene calls are TRBV6-5 and TRBJ2-2; tentative D call: TRBD2 (7 bases). This CDR3 has 17 residues. V was cut by 1 base and J by 0 bases, with 12 bases left in between. Per the germline V gene, CDR1 is MNHEY and CDR2 is SVGAGI. The CDR3, as DNA: TGTGCCAGCAGTTACTTTCGGGGGGCTTCGAACACCGGGGAGCTGTTTTTT. It is translated as CASSYFRGASNTGELFF.

The table lists this clonotype with a few counts. This rearrangement joins TRBV24-1 to TRBJ1-1; D not resolved. The CDR3 length is 13 residues. Germline V lookup: CDR1 KGHDR, CDR2 SFDVKD. Trimming shortened V by 4 bases and J by 2 bases, and 7 bases separated the two germline ends. CDR3 coding DNA: TGTGCCACCAGTGAAGGGCCCAACACTGAAGCTTTCTTT. Translated: CATSEGPNTEAFF.

This clonotype appeared a few times. This chain connects TRBV4-1 to TRBJ2-5; 7 bases map to TRBD2. The germline CDR1 and CDR2 sequences are MGHRA and YSYEKL. Germline trimming cut 4 bases from V and 2 bases from J; bases unmatched to any gene: 13. CDR3 size: 17 residues. The CDR3, as DNA: TGCGCCAGCAGCCCAATGGGAGGGGCGCTGGCTCAAGAGACCCAGTACTTC. Protein product: CASSPMGGALAQETQYF.

This chain uses TRBV9 with TRBJ1-3; TRBD1 might be the D (5 bases). The CDR3 is 15 residues long. Germline V CDR1 and CDR2: SGDLS, YYNGEE. V was cut by 6 bases and J by 1 base, with 14 bases left in between. This CDR3 is CASTAGLFSGNTIYF. CDR3 DNA sequence: TGTGCCAGCACCGCAGGGTTGTTTTCTGGAAACACCATATATTTT.

This clonotype was seen a handful of times. The chain combines TRBV7-8 with TRBJ2-3; 11 bases agree with TRBD2. With V trimmed by 4 bases and J by 6 bases, 15 bases remained unmatched. Germline V lookup: CDR1 SGHVS, CDR2 FQNEAQ. The CDR3 has 18 amino acids. The CDR3: CASSSGRLAGPVSDTQYF. CDR3 coding DNA: TGTGCCAGCAGCTCGGGACGACTAGCGGGGCCCGTGTCTGATACGCAGTATTTT.

The rearrangement joins TRBV12-3 or TRBV12-4 to TRBJ2-5, with 7 bases aligning to TRBD2. CDR3 length: 15 residues. V was clipped by 3 bases and J by 5 bases; unmatched bases: 9. This CDR3 reads CASSFGVGGSETQYF. Written as DNA, the CDR3 is TGTGCCAGCAGTTTCGGAGTCGGGGGGTCGGAGACCCAGTACTTC.

The rearrangement uses TRBV10-3 and TRBJ2-1, with a tentative D call TRBD1 (5 bases). The CDR3 consists of 14 residues. Trimming took 2 bases from V and 8 from J, leaving 13 bases between them. CDR1 is ENHRY, CDR2 SYGVKD, per germline. This chain's CDR3 is CAISETGAGHEQFF. The CDR3 coding sequence is TGTGCCATCAGTGAGACGGGCGCAGGGCATGAGCAGTTCTTC.

This clonotype was counted only a few times. The CDR3 region is CASSFPFRLAYNEQFF. The CDR3 region has the DNA TGTGCCAGCAGCTTTCCCTTTAGACTAGCCTACAATGAGCAGTTCTTC. The rearrangement joins TRBV5-5 to TRBJ2-1, with D possibly TRBD2 on 6 matching bases. The CDR3 is made up of 16 amino acids. Trimming took off 2 bases at V and 2 bases at J, with 14 bases between the two ends. Germline V gene sequence: CDR1 SGHKS, CDR2 YYEKEE (reference sequence).

This clonotype was recorded a few times. This chain joins TRBV7-8 and TRBJ2-3; 13 nucleotides match TRBD2. The CDR3 has 17 residues. Germline trimming cut 5 bases from V and 5 bases from J; bases unmatched to any gene: 10. In germline, CDR1 is SGHVS, CDR2 FQNEAQ. The DNA of the CDR3 is TGTGCCAGCAGCCCTACTAGCGGGGGGGCCGGGATAGATACGCAGTATTTT. Translating gives CASSPTSGGAGIDTQYF.

This rearrangement joins TRBV20-1 to TRBJ2-1, with D possibly TRBD1 on 6 matching bases. V gave up 5 bases and J gave up 3 bases, with 14 bases separating them. The CDR3 contains 14 residues. Germline V lookup: CDR1 DFQATT, CDR2 SNEGSKA (reference sequence). In DNA, the CDR3 is TGCAGTGCTGGAAGAGACAGGAACTACAATGAGCAGTTCTTC. Protein sequence: CSAGRDRNYNEQFF.

The chain joins TRBV2 to TRBJ2-7; the match to TRBD2 covers 10 bases. Trimming took 6 bases from V and 1 from J; bases not matched to a gene: 3. The CDR3 spans 14 residues. Germline CDR1 SNHLY, CDR2 FYNNEI. The CDR3 DNA sequence: TGTGCCAGCAGGGTAGCGGGGGGTTCCTACGAGCAGTACTTC. Amino acid sequence: CASRVAGGSYEQYF.

This clonotype has more than one count but fewer than ten. This chain uses TRBV20-1 with TRBJ2-1; 8 bases map to TRBD2. V lost 5 bases and J lost 9; bases outside the gene matches: 12. This CDR3 is 14 amino acids long. Germline V gives CDR1 DFQATT, CDR2 SNEGSKA (reference sequence). The CDR3 region is CSAWSGGFSGEQFF. CDR3 DNA: TGCAGTGCTTGGAGCGGGGGTTTTTCGGGTGAGCAGTTCTTC.

This rearrangement joins TRBV29-1 to TRBJ1-2; TRBD1 might be the D (6 bases). The germline V and J ends were trimmed by 4 bases and 1 base, with 16 bases remaining between them. The CDR3 has 15 residues. The V gene's germline CDR1 is SQVTM and CDR2 ANQGSEA. The CDR3 spells CSVGRTDSLNYGYTF. For the CDR3, the DNA is TGCAGCGTTGGGAGGACAGACTCGCTTAACTATGGCTACACCTTC. The full variable domain, completed using reference TRBV29-1 and TRBJ1-2, is SAVISQKPSRDICQRGTSLTIQCQVDSQVTMMFWYRQQPGQSLTLIATANQGSEATYESGFVIDKFPISRPNLTFSTLTVSNMSPEDSSIYLCSVGRTDSLNYGYTFGSGTRLTVV.

The chain has TRBV20-1 and TRBJ2-7; a possible D gene is TRBD2 (6 bases). The CDR3 is 13 residues long. Germline loops: CDR1 DFQATT, CDR2 SNEGSKA (reference sequence). V was shortened by 3 bases and J by 5 bases, with 14 bases between the two germline ends. This chain's CDR3 is CSARSGTYNEQYF. The CDR3 bases are TGCAGTGCTAGGTCGGGGACTTACAACGAGCAGTACTTC.